The sequence of this TCR beta chain was determined in a study of T cell changes during pregnancy in multiple sclerosis. Only in-frame clones appear in the TCRdb table, and some are missing; sequencing was by immunoSEQ multiplex PCR. Of 25,000 to 30,000 clones listed, 89% are singletons. CDR1 and CDR2 from the germline V gene are SNHLY and FYNNEI. This CDR3 comprises 14 residues. J was trimmed by 7 bases and V by 8 bases; bases with no gene match: 11. Sequenced here: CD4+ T cells from peripheral blood mononuclear cells, sampled in the second trimester of pregnancy. The source is a female donor with multiple sclerosis, enrolled in a pregnancy study. The chain recombines TRBV2 with TRBJ2-1; 7 bases map to TRBD1. The CDR3 DNA is TGTGCCAGCCGGTGGACAGGCGACCTTAATGAGCAGTTCTTC. Translation gives CASRWTGDLNEQFF.